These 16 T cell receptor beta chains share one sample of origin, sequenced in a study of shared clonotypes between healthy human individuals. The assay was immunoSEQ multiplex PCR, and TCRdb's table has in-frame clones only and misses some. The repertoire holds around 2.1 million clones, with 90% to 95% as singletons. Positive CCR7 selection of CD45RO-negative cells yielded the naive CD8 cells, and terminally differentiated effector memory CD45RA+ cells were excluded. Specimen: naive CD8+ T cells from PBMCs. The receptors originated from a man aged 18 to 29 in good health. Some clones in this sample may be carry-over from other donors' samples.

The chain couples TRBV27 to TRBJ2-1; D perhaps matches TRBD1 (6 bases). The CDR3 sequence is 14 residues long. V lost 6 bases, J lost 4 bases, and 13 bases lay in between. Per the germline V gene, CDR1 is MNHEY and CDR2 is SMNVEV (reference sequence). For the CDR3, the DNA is TGTGCCAGCAGAATCCGGGACATGTACAATGAGCAGTTCTTC. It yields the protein CASRIRDMYNEQFF.

CDR3 coding DNA: TGCGCCAGCAGCCATGCCGGTCCGGGACCTCAAGAGACCCAGTACTTC. It is translated as CASSHAGPGPQETQYF. The chain links TRBV4-3 to TRBJ2-5; D is perhaps TRBD1 or TRBD2 (5 bases each). The CDR3 is 16 residues long. The germline V gene has CDR1 LGHNA and CDR2 YSLEER. The V end was cut by 3 bases, the J end by 2 bases, with 16 bases between.

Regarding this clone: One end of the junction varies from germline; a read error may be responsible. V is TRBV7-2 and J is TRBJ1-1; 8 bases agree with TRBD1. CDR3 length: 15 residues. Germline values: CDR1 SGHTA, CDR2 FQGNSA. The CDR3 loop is CASSLEATGAGSWDF. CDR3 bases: TGTGCCAGCAGCTTAGAAGCGACAGGGGCTGGCTCCTGGGACTTT.

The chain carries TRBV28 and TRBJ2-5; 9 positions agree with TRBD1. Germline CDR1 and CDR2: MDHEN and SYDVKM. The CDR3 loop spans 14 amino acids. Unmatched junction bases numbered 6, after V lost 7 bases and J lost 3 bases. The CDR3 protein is CASIDRGIEETQYF. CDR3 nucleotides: TGTGCCAGCATCGACAGGGGGATCGAAGAGACCCAGTACTTC. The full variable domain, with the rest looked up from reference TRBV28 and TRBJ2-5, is DVKVTQSSRYLVKRTGEKVFLECVQDMDHENMFWYRQDPGLGLRLIYFSYDVKMKEKGDIPEGYSVSREKKERFSLILESASTNQTSMYLCASIDRGIEETQYFGPGTRLLVL.

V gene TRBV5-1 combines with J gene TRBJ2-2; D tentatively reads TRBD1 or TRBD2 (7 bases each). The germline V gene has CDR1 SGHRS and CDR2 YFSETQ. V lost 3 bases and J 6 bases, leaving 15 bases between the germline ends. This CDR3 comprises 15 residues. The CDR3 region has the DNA TGCGCCAGCAGCTGGACGACAGGGAGGGCCGGGGAGCTGTTTTTT. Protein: CASSWTTGRAGELFF.

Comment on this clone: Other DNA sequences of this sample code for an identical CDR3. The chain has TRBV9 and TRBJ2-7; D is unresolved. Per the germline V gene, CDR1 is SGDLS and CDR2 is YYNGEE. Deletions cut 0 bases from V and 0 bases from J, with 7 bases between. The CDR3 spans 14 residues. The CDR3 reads CASSVGASSYEQYF. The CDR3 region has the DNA TGTGCCAGCAGCGTAGGGGCATCCTCCTACGAGCAGTACTTC.

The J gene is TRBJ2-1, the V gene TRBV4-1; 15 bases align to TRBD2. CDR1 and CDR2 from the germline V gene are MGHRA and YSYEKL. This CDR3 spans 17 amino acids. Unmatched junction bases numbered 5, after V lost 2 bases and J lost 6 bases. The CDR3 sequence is CASSQSGLAGGFNEQFF. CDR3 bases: TGCGCCAGCAGCCAATCCGGACTAGCGGGAGGGTTCAATGAGCAGTTCTTC.

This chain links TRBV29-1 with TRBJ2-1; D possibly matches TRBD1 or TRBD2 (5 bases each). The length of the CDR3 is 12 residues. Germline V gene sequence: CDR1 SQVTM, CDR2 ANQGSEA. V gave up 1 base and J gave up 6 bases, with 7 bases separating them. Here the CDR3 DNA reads TGCAGCGTTGAAGTTGGGGGCAATGAGCAGTTCTTC. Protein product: CSVEVGGNEQFF.

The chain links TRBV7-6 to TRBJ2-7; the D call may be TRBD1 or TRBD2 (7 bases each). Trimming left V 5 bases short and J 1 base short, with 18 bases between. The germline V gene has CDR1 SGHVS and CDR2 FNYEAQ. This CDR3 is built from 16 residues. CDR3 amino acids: CASSPRGGGASYEQYF. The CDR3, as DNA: TGTGCCAGCAGCCCCCGGGGAGGGGGCGCGTCCTACGAGCAGTACTTC.

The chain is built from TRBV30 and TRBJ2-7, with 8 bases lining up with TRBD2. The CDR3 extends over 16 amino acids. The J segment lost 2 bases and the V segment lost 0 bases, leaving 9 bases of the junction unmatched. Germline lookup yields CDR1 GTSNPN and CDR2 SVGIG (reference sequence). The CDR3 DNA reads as TGTGCCTGGAGTGTAGGTCCAGCGGGGGTTGCCTACGAGCAGTACTTC. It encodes CAWSVGPAGVAYEQYF.

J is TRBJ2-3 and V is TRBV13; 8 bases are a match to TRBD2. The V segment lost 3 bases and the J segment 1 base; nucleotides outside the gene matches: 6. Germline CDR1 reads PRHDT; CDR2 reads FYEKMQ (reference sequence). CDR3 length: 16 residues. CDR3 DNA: TGTGCCAGCAGCTTCAGCGGGAGATTAGGCACAGATACGCAGTATTTT. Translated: CASSFSGRLGTDTQYF.

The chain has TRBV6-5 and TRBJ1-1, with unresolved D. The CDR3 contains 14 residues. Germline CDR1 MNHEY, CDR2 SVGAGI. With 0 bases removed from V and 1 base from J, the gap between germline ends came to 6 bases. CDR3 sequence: CASSYSSTNTEAFF. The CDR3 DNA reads TGTGCCAGCAGTTACTCGAGCACGAACACTGAAGCTTTCTTT.

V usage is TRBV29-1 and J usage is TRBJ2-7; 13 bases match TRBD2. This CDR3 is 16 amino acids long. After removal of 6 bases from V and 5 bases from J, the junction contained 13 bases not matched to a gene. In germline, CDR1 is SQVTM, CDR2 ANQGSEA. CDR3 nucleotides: TGCAGCGTCACTGGACTAGCGGGAGCTCTCATGCACGAGCAGTACTTC. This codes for CSVTGLAGALMHEQYF.

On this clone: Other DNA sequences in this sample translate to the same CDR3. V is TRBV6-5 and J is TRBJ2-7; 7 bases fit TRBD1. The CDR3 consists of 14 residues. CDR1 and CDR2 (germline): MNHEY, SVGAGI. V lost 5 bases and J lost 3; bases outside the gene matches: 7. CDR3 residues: CASSPRQGHYEQYF. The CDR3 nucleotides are TGTGCCAGCAGTCCCAGACAGGGCCACTACGAGCAGTACTTC.

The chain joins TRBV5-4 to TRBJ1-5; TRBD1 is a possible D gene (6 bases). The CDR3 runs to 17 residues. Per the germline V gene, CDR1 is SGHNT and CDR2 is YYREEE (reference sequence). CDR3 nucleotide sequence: TGTGTCACCCCCGGGGGGGCGCGGGTGTATAGCAATCAGCCCCAGCATTTT. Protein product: CVTPGGARVYSNQPQHF.

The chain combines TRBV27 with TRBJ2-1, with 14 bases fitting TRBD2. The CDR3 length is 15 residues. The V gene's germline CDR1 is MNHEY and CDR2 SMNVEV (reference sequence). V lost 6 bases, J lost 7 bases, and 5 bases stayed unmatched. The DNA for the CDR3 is TGTGCCAGCAGGACTAGCGGGAGGGCCGGGAATGAGCAGTTCTTC. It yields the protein CASRTSGRAGNEQFF.